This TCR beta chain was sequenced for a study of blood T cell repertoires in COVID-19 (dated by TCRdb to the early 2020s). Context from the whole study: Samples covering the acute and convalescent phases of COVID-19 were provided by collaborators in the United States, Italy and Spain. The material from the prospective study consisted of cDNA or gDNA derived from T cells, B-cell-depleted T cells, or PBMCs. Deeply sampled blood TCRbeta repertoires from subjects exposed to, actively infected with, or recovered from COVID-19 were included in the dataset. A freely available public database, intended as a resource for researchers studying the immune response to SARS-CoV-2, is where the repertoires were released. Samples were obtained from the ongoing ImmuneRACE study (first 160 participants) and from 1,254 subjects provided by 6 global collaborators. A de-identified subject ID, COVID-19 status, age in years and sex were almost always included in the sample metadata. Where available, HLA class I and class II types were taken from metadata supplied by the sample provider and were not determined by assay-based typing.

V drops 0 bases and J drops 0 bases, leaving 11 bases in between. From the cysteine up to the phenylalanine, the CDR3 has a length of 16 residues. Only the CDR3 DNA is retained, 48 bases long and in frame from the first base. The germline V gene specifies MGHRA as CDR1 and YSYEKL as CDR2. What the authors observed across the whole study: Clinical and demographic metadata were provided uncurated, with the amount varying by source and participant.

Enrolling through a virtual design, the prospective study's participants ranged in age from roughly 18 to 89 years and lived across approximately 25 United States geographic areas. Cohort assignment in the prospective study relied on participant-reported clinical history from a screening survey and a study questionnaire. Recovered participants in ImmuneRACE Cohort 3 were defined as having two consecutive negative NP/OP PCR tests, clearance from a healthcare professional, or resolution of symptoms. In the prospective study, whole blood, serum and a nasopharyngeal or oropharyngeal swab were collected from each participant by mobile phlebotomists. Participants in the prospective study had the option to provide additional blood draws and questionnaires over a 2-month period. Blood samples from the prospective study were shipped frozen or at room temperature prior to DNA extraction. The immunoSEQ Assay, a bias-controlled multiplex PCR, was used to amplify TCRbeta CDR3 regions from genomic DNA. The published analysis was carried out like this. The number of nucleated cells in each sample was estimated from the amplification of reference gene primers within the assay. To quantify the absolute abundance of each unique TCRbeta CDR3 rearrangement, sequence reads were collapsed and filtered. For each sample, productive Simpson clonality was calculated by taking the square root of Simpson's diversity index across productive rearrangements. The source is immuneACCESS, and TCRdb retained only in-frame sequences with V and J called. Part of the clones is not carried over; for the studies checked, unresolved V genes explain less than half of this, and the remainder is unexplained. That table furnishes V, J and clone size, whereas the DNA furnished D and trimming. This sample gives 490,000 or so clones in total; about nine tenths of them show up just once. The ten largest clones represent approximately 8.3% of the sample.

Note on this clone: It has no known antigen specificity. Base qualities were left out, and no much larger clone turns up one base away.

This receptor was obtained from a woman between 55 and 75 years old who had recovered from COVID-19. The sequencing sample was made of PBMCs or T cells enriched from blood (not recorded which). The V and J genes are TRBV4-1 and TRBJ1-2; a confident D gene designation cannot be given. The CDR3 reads CASSQDSGTTNYGYTF. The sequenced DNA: TGCGCCAGCAGCCAAGATAGCGGCACCACTAACTATGGCTACACCTTC.